In this sample, the clone carrying this T cell receptor (beta chain) turned up a few times. Its antigen remains unknown. The CDR3 length is 13 residues. CDR1 is GTSNPN, CDR2 SVGIG, per germline (reference sequence). V shed 4 bases and J shed 4 bases, with 12 bases lying between them. The data are from a study of cytotoxic CD8 clonotypes in ibrutinib-treated CLL. Whole-study context: Mean values per sample were 255,043 productive templates and 94,082 productive rearrangements. Notes on the study in general: Baseline levels were approached again at progression, after clonality had risen at ibrutinib response. Baseline values of clonality outstripped age-matched healthy donors and followed circulating CD8+ T-cell counts.

The method was immunoSEQ multiplex PCR; TCRdb's version includes in-frame clones alone and lacks a portion of them. Of 200,000 to 250,000 clones in the sample, under 80% were seen once. V is TRBV30 and J is TRBJ2-3; D is undetermined. Sequenced here: PBMCs, sampled after 24 months of ibrutinib treatment. The sequence came from a human donor with chronic lymphocytic leukemia. Here the CDR3 reads CAWTPDWADTQYF. The CDR3 DNA follows: TGTGCCTGGACCCCGGATTGGGCAGATACGCAGTATTTT.